Listed below are T cell receptor beta chains from one sample, sequenced in a study of blood T cell repertoires in COVID-19. TCRdb's copy holds only in-frame clones and misses some; the assay was immunoSEQ multiplex PCR. The top ten hold roughly 2.2% of the sample, which has around 300,000 clones, roughly nine tenths seen once. Specimen: peripheral blood. Every receptor here comes from a man aged 45-65 years with acute or convalescent COVID-19. The CDR3 runs from the conserved cysteine through the conserved F or W. Fields, in order: V gene, J gene, clone size, D gene, CDR3 DNA, CDR3 protein. A D gene is named only where the DNA matches it firmly. For some rows the clone size is stated as once, few or many, or as a class when expanded; others skip it.

V: TRBV6-1
J: TRBJ2-5
size: few
D: TRBD1
DNA: TGTGCCAGCAGTGAAATGCGGGACAGGGGAATAGAGACCCAGTACTTC
CDR3: CASSEMRDRGIETQYF

V: TRBV3-1/TRBV3-2
J: TRBJ1-1
size: NA
D: NA
DNA: TGTGCCAGCAGCCAACAACTTAACACTGAAGCTTTCTTT
CDR3: CASSQQLNTEAFF

V: TRBV10-3
J: TRBJ2-1
size: NA
D: NA
DNA: TGTGCCATCAGTGTGGACAGGGAGGGCAATGAGCAGTTCTTC
CDR3: CAISVDREGNEQFF

V: TRBV5-5
J: TRBJ2-2
size: NA
D: NA
DNA: TGTGCCAGCAGCTTCCTGGGCCCTTCTAGGGAGCTGTTTTTT
CDR3: CASSFLGPSRELFF

V: TRBV2
J: TRBJ2-5
size: NA
D: NA
DNA: TGTGCCAGCACACAGGGGAGGCAAGAGACCCAGTACTTC
CDR3: CASTQGRQETQYF

V: TRBV12-3/TRBV12-4
J: TRBJ2-2
size: NA
D: NA
DNA: TGTGCCAGCATACCGGGATGGGGAAAGCTGTTTTTT
CDR3: CASIPGWGKLFF

V: TRBV11-2
J: TRBJ1-5
size: NA
D: NA
DNA: TGTGCCAGCAGCTTCTCCTGGGACACTAAACTAAAACAGCCCCAGCATTTT
CDR3: CASSFSWDTKLKQPQHF

V: TRBV18
J: TRBJ1-1
size: NA
D: NA
DNA: TGTGCCAGCTCACCGGGGCAAGACACTGAAGCTTTCTTT
CDR3: CASSPGQDTEAFF

V: TRBV5-1
J: TRBJ2-7
size: NA
D: TRBD1
DNA: TGCGCCAGCAGCGGACAGGGAAACGAGCAGTACTTC
CDR3: CASSGQGNEQYF

V: TRBV3-1/TRBV3-2
J: TRBJ2-7
size: NA
D: TRBD1
DNA: TGTGCCACCGGGACAGCGTACGAGCAGTACTTC
CDR3: CATGTAYEQYF

V: TRBV30
J: TRBJ1-1
size: NA
D: TRBD1
DNA: TGTGCCGCGGGACAGAGCGTCCGAGGAACTGAAGCTTTCTTT
CDR3: CAAGQSVRGTEAFF

V: TRBV7-8
J: TRBJ1-3
size: NA
D: TRBD1
DNA: TGTGCCAGCAGCTCAGGGGGCGTCGAAAACACCATATATTTT
CDR3: CASSSGGVENTIYF

V: TRBV19
J: TRBJ1-2
size: NA
D: TRBD1
DNA: TGTGCCACCAGGGCGGGACAGGGCCCGTTCTATGGCTACACCTTC
CDR3: CATRAGQGPFYGYTF

V: TRBV5-1
J: TRBJ1-6
size: NA
D: TRBD1
DNA: TGCGCCAGCAGCTTTCAGGGGGCAATTGAGAATTCACCCCTCCACTTT
CDR3: CASSFQGAIENSPLHF

V: TRBV3-1/TRBV3-2
J: TRBJ1-4
size: NA
D: NA
DNA: TGTGCCAGCAGCCAAGACGGGGGGAAACTGTTTTTT
CDR3: CASSQDGGKLFF

V: TRBV6-1
J: TRBJ2-3
size: NA
D: NA
DNA: TGTGCCAGCAGTGACGCGTGGAGCACAGATACGCAGTATTTT
CDR3: CASSDAWSTDTQYF

V: TRBV29-1
J: TRBJ1-1
size: NA
D: NA
DNA: TGCAGCGGTCGCTGGCAGACTTTGAACACTGAAGCTTTCTTT
CDR3: CSGRWQTLNTEAFF

V: TRBV12-5
J: TRBJ1-2
size: NA
D: TRBD1
DNA: TGTGCTAGTGGTTTGGTCGTAGGGGGCGATGTCATTTCATATGGCTACACCTTC
CDR3: CASGLVVGGDVISYGYTF

V: TRBV7-6
J: TRBJ2-1
size: NA
D: NA
DNA: TGTGCCAGCAGCCGTGGTAATCCAGGGCGGGGCAATGAGCAGTTCTTC
CDR3: CASSRGNPGRGNEQFF

V: TRBV7-9
J: TRBJ2-2
size: NA
D: NA
DNA: TGTGCCAGCAGCCGGCAGGGTGGGTCCGGGGAGCTGTTTTTT
CDR3: CASSRQGGSGELFF

V: TRBV27
J: TRBJ2-4
size: NA
D: TRBD2
DNA: TGTGCCGCGGGGGGGAATACAAACATTCAGTACTTC
CDR3: CAAGGNTNIQYF

V: TRBV23-1
J: TRBJ1-5
size: few
D: NA
DNA: TGCGCCAGCAGTCAACTCGGGCCCCAGCATTTT
CDR3: CASSQLGPQHF

V: TRBV30
J: TRBJ2-5
size: NA
D: NA
DNA: TGTGCCTGGAGTGTACAGTTGACGGACCAAGAGACCCAGTACTTC
CDR3: CAWSVQLTDQETQYF